These 24 T cell receptor beta chains came from one sample sequenced in a study of CD4+ T cells in melanoma. Assay: immunoSEQ multiplex PCR; the TCRdb copy retains only in-frame clones and omits some. The sample carries about 11,000 clones, 55% to 75% recorded once. The specimen sequenced was cells from a culture (not recorded whether cultured in vitro). Receptors originate from a human donor with melanoma.

The chain couples TRBV4-1 to TRBJ2-1; 10 nucleotides line up with TRBD2. The junction had 11 bases not matched to a gene; V was cut back by 0 bases and J by 6 bases. The CDR3 loop spans 18 amino acids. The V gene's germline CDR1 is MGHRA and CDR2 YSYEKL. CDR3 sequence reads: CASSQDWLAGESGNEQFF. The CDR3, as DNA: TGCGCCAGCAGCCAAGATTGGCTAGCGGGGGAGTCTGGCAATGAGCAGTTCTTC.

The rearrangement uses TRBV5-1 and TRBJ1-1; D is ambiguous. Deletions cut 6 bases from V and 3 bases from J, with 15 bases between. Germline V lookup: CDR1 SGHRS, CDR2 YFSETQ. CDR3 length: 14 residues. The CDR3 sequence: CASTTNNAHTEAFF. The DNA of the CDR3 is TGCGCCAGCACGACCAACAACGCTCACACTGAAGCTTTCTTT.

V is TRBV2 and J is TRBJ2-1; D is undetermined. With 6 bases removed from V and 6 bases from J, the gap between germline ends came to 6 bases. This CDR3 spans 11 amino acids. Germline values: CDR1 SNHLY, CDR2 FYNNEI. The CDR3 bases are TGTGCCAGCAGGTCGGGCAATGAGCAGTTCTTC. Its translation: CASRSGNEQFF.

V and J are TRBV7-2 and TRBJ2-1, with 8 bases identical to TRBD2. This CDR3 has 15 residues. V was pared by 6 bases and J by 7 bases, with 11 bases of the junction left unmatched. CDR1 and CDR2 from the germline V gene are SGHTA and FQGNSA. This CDR3 is CASRTGGRSANEQFF. As DNA, the CDR3 is TGTGCCAGCAGGACGGGGGGGCGGTCGGCGAATGAGCAGTTCTTC.

This clone was counted between two and nine times. The CDR3 bases are TGTGCCATCAGTGAACGGGGCGGCAACACTGAAGCTTTCTTT. Its translation: CAISERGGNTEAFF. This chain links TRBV10-3 with TRBJ1-1; tentative D call: TRBD1 (5 bases). The V and J ends lost 3 bases and 2 bases respectively, with 10 bases between them. Germline-derived CDR1 and CDR2 are ENHRY and SYGVKD. CDR3 length: 14 amino acids.

The rearrangement uses TRBV6-1 and TRBJ2-5; D uncertain. Germline lookup yields CDR1 MNHNS and CDR2 SASEGT. V was pared by 5 bases and J by 2 bases, with 12 bases between. This CDR3 is built from 14 residues. The CDR3 nucleotides read TGTGCCAGCAGTCGAACTAAAACTCAAGAGACCCAGTACTTC. Protein: CASSRTKTQETQYF.

This clone appeared a single time. The J gene is TRBJ2-3, the V gene TRBV5-1; 10 bases map to TRBD2. Germline V gene sequence: CDR1 SGHRS, CDR2 YFSETQ. With V trimmed by 0 bases and J by 0 bases, 7 bases remained unmatched. The CDR3 length is 18 residues. The CDR3 nucleotides are TGCGCCAGCAGCTTGGGGGCCCTAGCGGGGGCCAGCACAGATACGCAGTATTTT. Its translation is CASSLGALAGASTDTQYF.

This chain uses TRBV6-1 with TRBJ2-7, with 10 bases aligning to TRBD2. V was clipped by 5 bases and J by 10 bases; unmatched bases: 14. The CDR3 is 15 amino acids. Germline V gene sequence: CDR1 MNHNS, CDR2 SASEGT. The CDR3 reads CASSPHLAGADSQYF. Here the CDR3 DNA reads TGTGCCAGCAGTCCCCACCTAGCGGGGGCCGACTCCCAGTACTTC.

This clone was seen a handful of times. The chain has TRBV5-1 and TRBJ1-4; D remains ambiguous. Germline assignment: CDR1 SGHRS and CDR2 YFSETQ. This CDR3 contains 12 residues. V was cut by 0 bases and J by 13 bases, with 10 bases left in between. The CDR3: CASSLDGERLFF. CDR3 nucleotides: TGCGCCAGCAGCTTGGATGGGGAGCGACTGTTTTTT.

This clone showed up just a few times. The gene calls are TRBV4-1 and TRBJ1-2; D perhaps matches TRBD1 (6 bases). Germline CDR1 and CDR2: MGHRA and YSYEKL. V lost 1 base and J 5 bases, leaving 17 bases between the germline ends. CDR3 length: 16 amino acids. As DNA, the CDR3 is TGCGCCAGCAGCCAAGCTGCCCTTGGACAGACTTATGGCTACACCTTC. Translated, it gives CASSQAALGQTYGYTF.

This clone occurred a few times. The CDR3 reads CASSPKVGTLNTEAFF. Here the CDR3 DNA reads TGTGCCAGCTCACCCAAAGTAGGGACATTGAACACTGAAGCTTTCTTT. The rearrangement joins TRBV18 to TRBJ1-1; D might be TRBD1 (6 bases). The V end was cut by 3 bases, the J end by 0 bases, with 14 bases between. There are 16 residues in the CDR3. CDR1 is KGHSH, CDR2 LQKENI, per germline.

The chain carries TRBV6-6 and TRBJ2-7; TRBD1 is a possible D gene (6 bases). With 4 bases removed from V and 2 bases from J, the gap between germline ends came to 12 bases. The CDR3 covers 14 residues. In germline, CDR1 is MNHNY, CDR2 SVGAGI (reference sequence). The CDR3 reads CASSSGTLTYEQYF. In DNA form, the CDR3 reads TGTGCCAGCAGTTCCGGGACACTGACCTACGAGCAGTACTTC.

The chain links TRBV5-6 to TRBJ2-5; the D gene is possibly TRBD2 (5 bases). The germline V and J ends were trimmed by 4 bases and 4 bases, with 17 bases remaining between them. This CDR3 has 15 residues. The germline V gene encodes CDR1 SGHDT and CDR2 YYEEEE. For the CDR3, the DNA is TGTGCCAGCAGCCGAATCGAACTAGTTGGAGAGACCCAGTACTTC. It specifies CASSRIELVGETQYF.

This chain joins TRBV11-2 and TRBJ2-5; 12 positions match TRBD2. The CDR3 contains 17 residues. Germline CDR1 reads SGHAT; CDR2 reads FQNNGV. V lost 2 bases to trimming and J lost 5 bases; unmatched junction nucleotides: 9. The CDR3 is CASSLPLAGGPWETQYF. The CDR3 DNA sequence: TGTGCCAGCAGCTTACCTCTAGCGGGGGGGCCTTGGGAGACCCAGTACTTC. Together with reference TRBV11-2 and TRBJ2-5, the CDR3 gives the full variable domain: EAGVAQSPRYKIIEKRQSVAFWCNPISGHATLYWYQQILGQGPKLLIQFQNNGVVDDSQLPKDRFSAERLKGVDSTLKIQPAKLEDSAVYLCASSLPLAGGPWETQYFGPGTRLLVL.

The chain combines TRBV5-4 with TRBJ2-5; 7 bases line up with TRBD1. CDR1 SGHNT and CDR2 YYREEE come from the germline V gene (reference sequence). CDR3 length: 16 amino acids. With V trimmed by 4 bases and J by 0 bases, 9 bases remained unmatched. The CDR3 region has the DNA TGTGCCAGCAGCCCCCGCTTACAGGGGAACCAAGAGACCCAGTACTTC. Residues: CASSPRLQGNQETQYF. Based on the CDR3 plus reference TRBV5-4 and TRBJ2-5, the full variable domain is ETGVTQSPTHLIKTRGQQVTLRCSSQSGHNTVSWYQQALGQGPQFIFQYYREEENGRGNFPPRFSGLQFPNYSSELNVNALELDDSALYLCASSPRLQGNQETQYFGPGTRLLVL.

The rearrangement links TRBV7-3 to TRBJ1-6, with D maybe TRBD1 (6 bases). CDR1 SGHTA and CDR2 FQGTGA come from the germline V gene. The V end was cut by 2 bases, the J end by 6 bases, with 14 bases between. The CDR3 length is 16 residues. CDR3 in DNA: TGTGCCAGCAGCTTATCCGCGGGGGCAGGTAATTCACCCCTCCACTTT. As protein: CASSLSAGAGNSPLHF.

The V gene is TRBV5-1, the J gene TRBJ2-7, with D perhaps TRBD1 or TRBD2 (6 bases each). Trimming shortened V by 6 bases and J by 5 bases, and 18 bases separated the two germline ends. Germline V gives CDR1 SGHRS, CDR2 YFSETQ. The CDR3 length is 14 residues. The CDR3 DNA reads TGCGCCAGCATGAGGGGGGCAGGGATCCACGAGCAGTACTTC. It codes for CASMRGAGIHEQYF.

The J gene is TRBJ2-1, the V gene TRBV15; possible D gene TRBD2, 5 bases. Trimming took off 0 bases at V and 9 bases at J, with 21 bases between the two ends. The CDR3 covers 17 residues. Germline-derived CDR1 and CDR2 are LNHNV and YYDKDF (reference sequence). The CDR3 bases are TGTGCCACCAGCAGAGAGGGCTTAGGAACTAGTCTTCGTGAGCAGTTCTTC. Protein: CATSREGLGTSLREQFF.

V gene TRBV11-2 combines with J gene TRBJ2-6; 9 nucleotides line up with TRBD1. J lost 0 bases, V lost 5 bases, and 5 bases had no gene match. This CDR3 region has 17 residues. CDR1 SGHAT and CDR2 FQNNGV come from the germline V gene. CDR3 residues: CASSRTGAVSGANVLTF. CDR3 DNA sequence: TGTGCCAGCAGCCGGACAGGGGCTGTCTCTGGGGCCAACGTCCTGACTTTC.

This clone was counted only a few times. V usage is TRBV5-4 and J usage is TRBJ1-5, with unresolved D. The CDR3 loop spans 15 amino acids. Germline CDR1 and CDR2: SGHNT and YYREEE (reference sequence). The V end lost 4 bases, the J end lost 0 bases, and 11 bases lay between the germline ends. The CDR3 DNA is TGTGCCAGCAGCCAGATGCCCAATAGCAATCAGCCCCAGCATTTT. Its protein product is CASSQMPNSNQPQHF.

The J gene is TRBJ2-5, the V gene TRBV7-9, with D tentatively TRBD1 or TRBD2 (7 bases each). Germline V gene sequence: CDR1 SEHNR, CDR2 FQNEAQ (reference sequence). CDR3 length: 18 residues. Trimming removed 5 bases at V and 7 bases at J, with 29 bases between. CDR3 loop: CASSGTVSAGEVPRTQYF. Here the CDR3 DNA reads TGTGCCAGCAGCGGGACAGTTTCTGCGGGGGAGGTCCCGAGGACCCAGTACTTC.

This clone was observed once. The chain employs TRBV7-9 and TRBJ1-2, with D unclear. CDR1 and CDR2 from the germline V gene are SEHNR and FQNEAQ (reference sequence). Trimming removed 4 bases at V and 3 bases at J, with 12 bases between. This CDR3 region has 14 residues. The DNA of the CDR3 is TGTGCCAGCAGCTCGGAACGGTCGCACTATGGCTACACCTTC. It codes for CASSSERSHYGYTF.

This rearrangement joins TRBV5-1 to TRBJ1-5; the match to TRBD1 covers 7 bases. From germline, CDR1 is SGHRS and CDR2 YFSETQ. CDR3 length: 14 residues. V lost 4 bases, J lost 7 bases, and 8 bases stayed unmatched. The CDR3 here is CASSARQGVQPQHF. CDR3 nucleotides: TGCGCCAGCAGCGCCCGACAGGGTGTCCAGCCCCAGCATTTT.

The chain has TRBV18 and TRBJ2-3; D not resolved. The germline V gene encodes CDR1 KGHSH and CDR2 LQKENI. There are 15 residues in the CDR3. V was cut by 6 bases and J by 2 bases, with 15 bases left in between. CDR3 residues: CASSRLGTNTDTQYF. The CDR3 nucleotides read TGTGCCAGCTCGCGCCTCGGAACTAACACAGATACGCAGTATTTT.